Shown below are 17 T cell receptor beta chains from a single sample sequenced in a study of Tregs in tolerant kidney transplant recipients. TCRdb's copy holds only in-frame clones and misses some; the assay was immunoSEQ multiplex PCR. The sample has roughly 66,000 clones; roughly 92% are singletons. The material sequenced was CD8+ T cells from blood, taken before the transplant. The receptors were sampled from a human donor who received a combined kidney and bone marrow transplant.

V usage is TRBV9 and J usage is TRBJ2-2; TRBD2 agrees at 8 bases. CDR1 is SGDLS and CDR2 is YYNGEE in the germline V gene. V trimming: 1 base; J trimming: 4 bases; junction bases outside the gene matches: 3. The CDR3 runs to 15 residues. This CDR3 is CASSVTGGGTGELFF. CDR3 DNA: TGTGCCAGCAGCGTAACGGGGGGGGGCACCGGGGAGCTGTTTTTT.

The rearrangement joins TRBV29-1 to TRBJ1-2, with D unresolved. Trimming left V 0 bases short and J 4 bases short, with 3 bases between. CDR1 is SQVTM, CDR2 ANQGSEA, per germline. CDR3 length equals 11 residues. This CDR3 is CSVEDVYGYTF. For the CDR3, the DNA is TGCAGCGTTGAAGACGTCTATGGCTACACCTTC.

The chain links TRBV29-1 to TRBJ1-1; D is ambiguous. The CDR3 extends over 11 amino acids. Germline V CDR1 and CDR2: SQVTM, ANQGSEA. The ends were cut back, 7 bases at V and 2 bases at J, with 8 bases in the middle. CDR3 sequence: CSGEGNTEAFF. CDR3 in DNA: TGCAGCGGAGAGGGAAACACTGAAGCTTTCTTT.

The chain employs TRBV27 and TRBJ1-4; unclear D gene. This CDR3 contains 14 residues. Trimming took off 1 base at V and 5 bases at J, with 8 bases between the two ends. CDR1 MNHEY and CDR2 SMNVEV come from the germline V gene (reference sequence). The CDR3 DNA reads TGTGCCAGCAGTTTATTGGCAGCGAATGAAAAACTGTTTTTT. It specifies CASSLLAANEKLFF.

In this sample, this clone turned up once. The CDR3 loop is CASRDGNQGATEAFF. The CDR3 DNA is TGTGCCAGCAGAGATGGGAATCAGGGGGCCACTGAAGCTTTCTTT. The rearrangement uses TRBV7-9 and TRBJ1-1, with 8 bases lining up with TRBD1. This CDR3 spans 15 amino acids. Germline V gene data show CDR1 as SEHNR and CDR2 as FQNEAQ (reference sequence). Trimming cost V 6 bases and J 4 bases; bases outside gene matches: 10. The variable domain in full, with the rest retrieved from reference TRBV7-9 and TRBJ1-1, is DTGVSQNPRHKITKRGQNVTFRCDPISEHNRLYWYRQTLGQGPEFLTYFQNEAQLEKSRLLSDRFSAERPKGSFSTLEIQRTEQGDSAMYLCASRDGNQGATEAFFGQGTRLTVV.

The chain recombines TRBV9 with TRBJ1-1; TRBD1 is a possible D gene (5 bases). Germline V gene data show CDR1 as SGDLS and CDR2 as YYNGEE. Trimming cost V 0 bases and J 7 bases, with 10 bases left between them. This CDR3 is 13 amino acids long. The CDR3: CASSVDRRGEAFF. The DNA of the CDR3 is TGTGCCAGCAGCGTAGACAGGAGGGGTGAAGCTTTCTTT.

V and J are TRBV13 and TRBJ2-7; 8 bases agree with TRBD2. Germline CDR1 reads PRHDT; CDR2 reads FYEKMQ (reference sequence). With V trimmed by 0 bases and J by 9 bases, 10 bases remained unmatched. This CDR3 has 15 amino acids. The CDR3: CASSLGGLELRAQYF. The CDR3 coding sequence is TGTGCCAGCAGCTTAGGGGGACTAGAGCTACGAGCGCAGTACTTC.

This clone was observed a single time. This rearrangement joins TRBV12-5 to TRBJ2-3, with TRBD2 as a possible D gene (6 bases). The V gene lost 6 bases and the J gene lost 2 bases, with 15 bases spanning the gap. CDR1 is LGHNT, CDR2 FRNRAP, per germline. This CDR3 is built from 15 residues. CDR3 sequence (DNA): TGTGCTAGTGGCACCGGGACTGCGGTCACAGATACGCAGTATTTT. This codes for CASGTGTAVTDTQYF.

J is TRBJ2-3 and V is TRBV6-5, with a weak D call TRBD2 (6 bases). Per the germline V gene, CDR1 is MNHEY and CDR2 is SVGAGI. The V and J ends lost 0 bases and 1 base respectively, with 8 bases between them. The CDR3 length is 15 residues. CDR3 amino acids: CASSYSRGGTDTQYF. DNA of the CDR3: TGTGCCAGCAGTTACTCGCGGGGCGGCACAGATACGCAGTATTTT.

The chain is built from TRBV7-3 and TRBJ2-5; TRBD2 matches at 7 bases. CDR1 is SGHTA, CDR2 FQGTGA, per germline. V was clipped by 2 bases and J by 3 bases; unmatched bases: 9. The CDR3 totals 16 residues. The CDR3 DNA is TGTGCCAGCAGCTTAGGCCCCCGCGGGGGTAAAGAGACCCAGTACTTC. Its protein is CASSLGPRGGKETQYF. Combining the CDR3 with reference TRBV7-3 and TRBJ2-5 gives the whole variable domain GAGVSQTPSNKVTEKGKYVELRCDPISGHTALYWYRQSLGQGPEFLIYFQGTGAADDSGLPNDRFFAVRPEGSVSTLKIQRTERGDSAVYLCASSLGPRGGKETQYFGPGTRLLVL.

This sequence joins TRBV6-1 and TRBJ2-4, with 7 bases fitting TRBD2. The length of the CDR3 is 12 residues. The trim removed 6 bases at V and 9 bases at J, leaving 5 bases unmatched. The germline gives CDR1 MNHNS, CDR2 SASEGT. This CDR3 is CASRGEGGIQYF. CDR3 bases: TGTGCCAGCAGGGGGGAGGGCGGCATTCAGTACTTC.

This clone was seen a single time. This chain connects TRBV5-8 to TRBJ2-2; a weak D match, TRBD2 (6 bases). The V gene's germline CDR1 is SGHTS and CDR2 YDEGEE. Trimming shortened V by 0 bases and J by 3 bases, and 15 bases separated the two germline ends. The CDR3 is made up of 17 amino acids. The CDR3 sequence: CASSLVTGEADTGELFF. The CDR3 DNA follows: TGTGCCAGCAGCTTGGTAACGGGAGAAGCGGACACCGGGGAGCTGTTTTTT.

The chain has TRBV4-1 and TRBJ2-3; possible D gene TRBD2, 5 bases. The V gene's germline CDR1 is MGHRA and CDR2 YSYEKL. The CDR3 is 16 amino acids. The V end lost 1 base, the J end lost 6 bases, and 17 bases lay between the germline ends. The CDR3 here is CASSQVPIGVGDTQYF. In nucleotides, the CDR3 is TGCGCCAGCAGCCAAGTACCTATCGGGGTCGGGGATACGCAGTATTTT.

The chain is built from TRBV7-8 and TRBJ1-5; D perhaps matches TRBD1 (6 bases). The CDR3 has 13 residues. V dropped 5 bases and J dropped 4 bases, with 9 bases sitting between them. CDR1 and CDR2 (germline): SGHVS, FQNEAQ. CDR3: CASSRQGNQPQHF. CDR3 nucleotide sequence: TGTGCCAGCAGCCGGCAGGGGAATCAGCCCCAGCATTTT.

The chain is built from TRBV7-9 and TRBJ2-5, with D perhaps matching TRBD1 (7 bases). Matching the DNA end better, TRBJ2-7 makes the J call doubtful. The length of the CDR3 is 14 residues. Germline-derived CDR1 and CDR2 are SEHNR and FQNEAQ (reference sequence). The CDR3 reads CASSSRGENYEQYF. The CDR3 nucleotides read TGTGCCAGCAGCTCCAGGGGGGAAAACTACGAGCAGTACTTC.

The rearrangement uses TRBV7-8 and TRBJ1-5, with a tentative D call TRBD1 (5 bases). Germline V gene data show CDR1 as SGHVS and CDR2 as FQNEAQ. There are 12 residues in the CDR3. With 5 bases removed from V and 6 bases from J, the gap between germline ends came to 8 bases. CDR3: CASSQGTQPQHF. DNA for the CDR3: TGTGCCAGCAGCCAGGGAACTCAGCCCCAGCATTTT.

The chain has TRBV5-1 and TRBJ2-2, with D hard to call. Trimming cost V 4 bases and J 1 base, with 11 bases left between them. Looked up from germline, CDR1 is SGHRS and CDR2 is YFSETQ. CDR3 length: 15 amino acids. In nucleotides, the CDR3 is TGCGCCAGCAGCCATACCTCAGGGAACACCGGGGAGCTGTTTTTT. Translated, it gives CASSHTSGNTGELFF.